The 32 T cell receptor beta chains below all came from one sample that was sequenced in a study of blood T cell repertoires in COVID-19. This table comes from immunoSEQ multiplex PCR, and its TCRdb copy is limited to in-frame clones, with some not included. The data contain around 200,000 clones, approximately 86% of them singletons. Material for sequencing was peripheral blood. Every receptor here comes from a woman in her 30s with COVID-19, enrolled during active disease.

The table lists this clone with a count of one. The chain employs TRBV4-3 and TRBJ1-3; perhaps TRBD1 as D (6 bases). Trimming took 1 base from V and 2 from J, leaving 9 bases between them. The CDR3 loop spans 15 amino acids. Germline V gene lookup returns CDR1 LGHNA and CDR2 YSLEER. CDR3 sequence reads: CASSQGGGTGNTIYF. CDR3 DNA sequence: TGCGCCAGCAGCCAAGGGGGGGGCACTGGAAACACCATATATTTT.

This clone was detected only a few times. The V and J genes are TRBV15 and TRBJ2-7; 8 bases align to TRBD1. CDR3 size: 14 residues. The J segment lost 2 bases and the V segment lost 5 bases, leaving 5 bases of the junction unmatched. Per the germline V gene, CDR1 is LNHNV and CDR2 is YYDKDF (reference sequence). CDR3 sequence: CATSSHRGTYEQYF. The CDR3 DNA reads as TGTGCCACCAGCTCACACAGGGGGACCTACGAGCAGTACTTC.

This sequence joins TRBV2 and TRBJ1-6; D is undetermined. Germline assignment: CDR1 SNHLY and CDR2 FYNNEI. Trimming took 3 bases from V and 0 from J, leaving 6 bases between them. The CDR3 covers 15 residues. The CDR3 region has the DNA TGTGCCAGCAGTGATGGGAGCTCCTATAATTCACCCCTCCACTTT. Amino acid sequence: CASSDGSSYNSPLHF.

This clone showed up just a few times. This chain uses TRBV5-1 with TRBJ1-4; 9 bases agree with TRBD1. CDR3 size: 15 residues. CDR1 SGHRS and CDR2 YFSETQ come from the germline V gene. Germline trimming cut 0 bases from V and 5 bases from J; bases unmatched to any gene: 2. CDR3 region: CASSLAGTGNEKLFF. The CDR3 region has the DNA TGCGCCAGCAGCTTGGCCGGGACAGGGAATGAAAAACTGTTTTTT.

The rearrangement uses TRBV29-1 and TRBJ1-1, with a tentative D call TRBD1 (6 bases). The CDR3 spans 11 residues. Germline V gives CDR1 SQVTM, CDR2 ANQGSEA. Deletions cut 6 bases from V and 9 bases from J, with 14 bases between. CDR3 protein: CSVHRDTKAFF. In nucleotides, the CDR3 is TGCAGCGTCCACCGGGACACCAAAGCTTTCTTT.

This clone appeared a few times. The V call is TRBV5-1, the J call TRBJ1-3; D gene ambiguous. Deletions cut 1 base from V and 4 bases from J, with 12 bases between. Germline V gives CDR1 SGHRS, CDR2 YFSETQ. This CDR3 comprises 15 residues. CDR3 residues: CASSLLEGDGNTIYF. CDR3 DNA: TGCGCCAGCAGCTTGTTAGAAGGAGACGGAAACACCATATATTTT. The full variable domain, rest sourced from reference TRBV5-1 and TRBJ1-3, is KAGVTQTPRYLIKTRGQQVTLSCSPISGHRSVSWYQQTPGQGLQFLFEYFSETQRNKGNFPGRFSGRQFSNSRSEMNVSTLELGDSALYLCASSLLEGDGNTIYFGEGSWLTVV.

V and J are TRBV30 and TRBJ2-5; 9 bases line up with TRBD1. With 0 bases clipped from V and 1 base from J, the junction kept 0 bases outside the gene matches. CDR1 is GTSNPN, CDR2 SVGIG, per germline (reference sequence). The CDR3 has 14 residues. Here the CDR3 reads CAWSVQGAQETQYF. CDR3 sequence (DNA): TGTGCCTGGAGTGTACAGGGGGCCCAAGAGACCCAGTACTTC.

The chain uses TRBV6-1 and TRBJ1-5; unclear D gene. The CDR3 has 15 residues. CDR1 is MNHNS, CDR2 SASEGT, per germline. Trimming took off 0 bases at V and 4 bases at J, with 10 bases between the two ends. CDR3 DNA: TGTGCCAGCAGTGAAGCGAGGGCAGCTAATCAGCCCCAGCATTTT. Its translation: CASSEARAANQPQHF.

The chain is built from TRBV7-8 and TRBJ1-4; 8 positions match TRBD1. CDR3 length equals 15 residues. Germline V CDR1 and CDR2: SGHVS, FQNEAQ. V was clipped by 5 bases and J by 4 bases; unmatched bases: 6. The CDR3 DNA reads TGTGCCAGCAGCCTCCGACAGGGGTTTAATGAAAAACTGTTTTTT. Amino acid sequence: CASSLRQGFNEKLFF.

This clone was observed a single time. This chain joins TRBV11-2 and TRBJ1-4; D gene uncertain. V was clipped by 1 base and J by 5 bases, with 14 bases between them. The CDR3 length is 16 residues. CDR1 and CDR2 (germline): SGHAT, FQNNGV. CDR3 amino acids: CASSLGSFGGNEKLFF. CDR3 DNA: TGTGCCAGCAGCTTAGGGAGTTTCGGAGGAAATGAAAAACTGTTTTTT. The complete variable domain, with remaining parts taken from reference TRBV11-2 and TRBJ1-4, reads EAGVAQSPRYKIIEKRQSVAFWCNPISGHATLYWYQQILGQGPKLLIQFQNNGVVDDSQLPKDRFSAERLKGVDSTLKIQPAKLEDSAVYLCASSLGSFGGNEKLFFGSGTQLSVL.

In nucleotides, the CDR3 is TGTGCCAGCAGTTGGCGGCGGGGGGGTCAGCAGACCCAGTACTTC. It is translated as CASSWRRGGQQTQYF. The V and J genes are TRBV6-2 or TRBV6-3 and TRBJ2-5; 9 positions agree with TRBD2. J gave up 6 bases and V 4 bases, and 9 bases lay outside the gene matches. Germline V gene data show CDR1 as MNHEY and CDR2 as SVGEGT. The CDR3 runs 15 residues.

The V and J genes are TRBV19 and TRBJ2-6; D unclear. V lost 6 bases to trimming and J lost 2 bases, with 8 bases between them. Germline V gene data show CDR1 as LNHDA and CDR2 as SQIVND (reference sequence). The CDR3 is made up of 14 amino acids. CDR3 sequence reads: CASRRLAGANVLTF. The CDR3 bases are TGTGCCAGTAGAAGACTGGCTGGGGCCAACGTCCTGACTTTC.

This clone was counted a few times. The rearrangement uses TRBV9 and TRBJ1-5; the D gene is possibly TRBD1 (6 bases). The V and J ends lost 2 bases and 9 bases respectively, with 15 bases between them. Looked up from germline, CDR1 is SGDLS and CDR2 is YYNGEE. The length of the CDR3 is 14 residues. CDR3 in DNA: TGTGCCAGCAGCGTTGGAGGGGGGGAAGGGCCCCAGCATTTT. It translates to CASSVGGGEGPQHF.

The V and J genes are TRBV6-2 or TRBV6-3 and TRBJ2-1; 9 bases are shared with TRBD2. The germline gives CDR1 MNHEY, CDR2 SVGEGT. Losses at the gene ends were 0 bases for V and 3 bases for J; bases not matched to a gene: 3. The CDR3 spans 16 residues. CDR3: CASSYSLAGRYNEQFF. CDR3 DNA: TGTGCCAGCAGTTACTCCCTAGCGGGACGCTACAATGAGCAGTTCTTC.

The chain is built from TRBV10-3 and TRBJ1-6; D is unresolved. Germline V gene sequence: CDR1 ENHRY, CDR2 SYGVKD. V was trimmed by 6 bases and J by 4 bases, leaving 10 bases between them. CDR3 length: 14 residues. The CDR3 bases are TGTGCCATCAGCAGAGGTGAATATAATTCACCCCTCCACTTT. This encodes CAISRGEYNSPLHF.

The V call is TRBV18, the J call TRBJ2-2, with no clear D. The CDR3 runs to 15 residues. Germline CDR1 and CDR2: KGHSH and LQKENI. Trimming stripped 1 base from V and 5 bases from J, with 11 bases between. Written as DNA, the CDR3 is TGTGCCAGCTCACCACAAAGCTTGCCAACCGGGGAGCTGTTTTTT. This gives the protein CASSPQSLPTGELFF.

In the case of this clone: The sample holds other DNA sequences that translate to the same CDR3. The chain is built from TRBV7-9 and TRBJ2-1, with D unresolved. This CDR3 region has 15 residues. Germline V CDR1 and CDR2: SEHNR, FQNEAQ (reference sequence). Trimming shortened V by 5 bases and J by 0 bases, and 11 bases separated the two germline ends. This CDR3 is CASSQSESSYNEQFF. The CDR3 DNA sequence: TGTGCCAGCAGCCAGAGCGAGAGCTCCTACAATGAGCAGTTCTTC.

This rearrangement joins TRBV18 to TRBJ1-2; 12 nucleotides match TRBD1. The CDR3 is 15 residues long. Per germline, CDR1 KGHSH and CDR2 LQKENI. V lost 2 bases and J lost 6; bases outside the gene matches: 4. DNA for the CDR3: TGTGCCAGCTCACCAAGGGACAGGGGGCAGGATGGCTACACCTTC. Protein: CASSPRDRGQDGYTF. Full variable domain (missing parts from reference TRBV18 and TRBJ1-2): NAGVMQNPRHLVRRRGQEARLRCSPMKGHSHVYWYRQLPEEGLKFMVYLQKENIIDESGMPKERFSAEFPKEGPSILRIQQVVRGDSAAYFCASSPRDRGQDGYTFGSGTRLTVV.

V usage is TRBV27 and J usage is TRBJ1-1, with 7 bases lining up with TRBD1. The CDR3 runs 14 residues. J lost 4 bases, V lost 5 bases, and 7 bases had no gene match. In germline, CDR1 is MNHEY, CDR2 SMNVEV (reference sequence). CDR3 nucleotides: TGTGCCAGCAGTCCCCGACAGGGTGCCACTGAAGCTTTCTTT. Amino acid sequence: CASSPRQGATEAFF.

The CDR3 region is CASSETGQGNTIYF. CDR3 nucleotide sequence: TGTGCCAGCAGTGAGACGGGACAAGGAAACACCATATATTTT. This rearrangement joins TRBV25-1 to TRBJ1-3; D is possibly TRBD1 (6 bases). The germline V gene has CDR1 MGHDK and CDR2 SYGVNS. V was shortened by 3 bases and J by 4 bases, with 10 bases between the two germline ends. The CDR3 is made up of 14 amino acids. The variable domain in full, completed from reference TRBV25-1 and TRBJ1-3, reads EADIYQTPRYLVIGTGKKITLECSQTMGHDKMYWYQQDPGMELHLIHYSYGVNSTEKGDLSSESTVSRIRTEHFPLTLESARPSHTSQYLCASSETGQGNTIYFGEGSWLTVV.

CDR3 sequence (DNA): TGTGCCAGCAGTGTCCCAGGGCTCGACGAGCAGTACTTC. Its translation: CASSVPGLDEQYF. The chain has TRBV25-1 and TRBJ2-7; D may be TRBD1 (5 bases). The length of the CDR3 is 13 residues. CDR1 is MGHDK, CDR2 SYGVNS, per germline. The V end lost 4 bases, the J end lost 5 bases, and 12 bases lay between the germline ends.

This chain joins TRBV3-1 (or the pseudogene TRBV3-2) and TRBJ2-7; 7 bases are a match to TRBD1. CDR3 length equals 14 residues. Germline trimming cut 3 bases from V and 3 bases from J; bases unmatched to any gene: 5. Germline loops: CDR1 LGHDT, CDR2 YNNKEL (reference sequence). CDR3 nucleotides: TGTGCCAGCAGCCAGGGACAGTACAACTACGAGCAGTACTTC. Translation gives CASSQGQYNYEQYF.

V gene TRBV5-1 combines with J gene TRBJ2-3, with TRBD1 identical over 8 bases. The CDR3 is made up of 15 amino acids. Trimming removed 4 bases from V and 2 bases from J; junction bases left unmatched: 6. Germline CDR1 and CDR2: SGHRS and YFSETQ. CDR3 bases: TGCGCCAGCAGCCTGGGACAGGTGAACACAGATACGCAGTATTTT. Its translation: CASSLGQVNTDTQYF.

CDR3 nucleotides: TGCGCCAGCAGCCAAGATCTACTGGGGCTGAATGGCTACACCTTC. Translation: CASSQDLLGLNGYTF. This rearrangement joins TRBV4-3 to TRBJ1-2, with D perhaps matching TRBD1 (5 bases). V lost 0 bases, J lost 6 bases, and 14 bases lay in between. Germline V lookup: CDR1 LGHNA, CDR2 YSLEER. CDR3 length: 15 amino acids.

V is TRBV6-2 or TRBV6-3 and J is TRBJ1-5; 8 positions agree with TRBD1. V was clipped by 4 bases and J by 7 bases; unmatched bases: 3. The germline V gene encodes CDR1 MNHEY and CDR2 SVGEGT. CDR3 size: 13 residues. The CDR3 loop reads CASSLQGEQPQHF. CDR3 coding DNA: TGTGCCAGCAGTTTACAGGGGGAGCAGCCCCAGCATTTT.

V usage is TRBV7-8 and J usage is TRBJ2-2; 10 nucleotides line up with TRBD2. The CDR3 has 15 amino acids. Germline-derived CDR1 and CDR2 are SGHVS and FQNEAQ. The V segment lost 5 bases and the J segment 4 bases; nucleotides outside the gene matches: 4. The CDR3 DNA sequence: TGTGCCAGCAGCCGTCAGCGGGGGGGCACCGGGGAGCTGTTTTTT. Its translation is CASSRQRGGTGELFF.

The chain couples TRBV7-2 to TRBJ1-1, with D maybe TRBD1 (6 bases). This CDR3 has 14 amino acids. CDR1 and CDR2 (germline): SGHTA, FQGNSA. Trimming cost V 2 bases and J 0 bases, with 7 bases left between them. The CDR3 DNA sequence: TGTGCCAGCAGCTTACAGGGGATGAACACTGAAGCTTTCTTT. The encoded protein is CASSLQGMNTEAFF. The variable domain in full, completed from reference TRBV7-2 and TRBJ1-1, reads GAGVSQSPSNKVTEKGKDVELRCDPISGHTALYWYRQSLGQGLEFLIYFQGNSAPDKSGLPSDRFSAERTGGSVSTLTIQRTQQEDSAVYLCASSLQGMNTEAFFGQGTRLTVV.

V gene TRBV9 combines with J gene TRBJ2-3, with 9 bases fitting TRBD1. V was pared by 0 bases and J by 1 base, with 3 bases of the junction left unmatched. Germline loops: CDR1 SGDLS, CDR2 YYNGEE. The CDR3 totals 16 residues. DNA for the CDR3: TGTGCCAGCAGCGTAGGGACAGGGGCCCGCACAGATACGCAGTATTTT. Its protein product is CASSVGTGARTDTQYF. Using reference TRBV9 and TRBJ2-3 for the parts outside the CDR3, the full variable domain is DSGVTQTPKHLITATGQRVTLRCSPRSGDLSVYWYQQSLDQGLQFLIQYYNGEERAKGNILERFSAQQFPDLHSELNLSSLELGDSALYFCASSVGTGARTDTQYFGPGTRLTVL.

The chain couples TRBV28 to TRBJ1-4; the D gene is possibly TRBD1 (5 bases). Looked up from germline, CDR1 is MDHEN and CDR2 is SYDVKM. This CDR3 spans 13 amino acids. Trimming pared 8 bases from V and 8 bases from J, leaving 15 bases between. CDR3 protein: CASARDSLEKLFF. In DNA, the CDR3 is TGTGCCAGCGCCAGGGATAGCTTAGAAAAACTGTTTTTT.

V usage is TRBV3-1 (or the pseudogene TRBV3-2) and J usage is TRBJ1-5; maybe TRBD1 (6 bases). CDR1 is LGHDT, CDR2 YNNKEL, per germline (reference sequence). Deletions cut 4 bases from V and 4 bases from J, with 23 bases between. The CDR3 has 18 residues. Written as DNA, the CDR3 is TGTGCCAGCAGCCCGCAAAGCGAACAGGGAGTTGGGAATCAGCCCCAGCATTTT. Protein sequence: CASSPQSEQGVGNQPQHF.

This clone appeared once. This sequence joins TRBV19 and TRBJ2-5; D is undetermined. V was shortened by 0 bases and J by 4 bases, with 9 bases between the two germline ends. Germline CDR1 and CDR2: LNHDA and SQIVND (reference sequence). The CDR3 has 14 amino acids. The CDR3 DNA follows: TGTGCCAGTAGTATAGATCTAGAGGTAGAGACCCAGTACTTC. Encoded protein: CASSIDLEVETQYF.

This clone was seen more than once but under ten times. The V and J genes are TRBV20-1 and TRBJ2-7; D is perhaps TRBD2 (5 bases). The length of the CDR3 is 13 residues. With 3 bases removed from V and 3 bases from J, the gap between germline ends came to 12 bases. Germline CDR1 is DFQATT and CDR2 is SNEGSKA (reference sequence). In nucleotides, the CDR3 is TGCAGTGCTAGTACTAGTGAGGACTACGAGCAGTACTTC. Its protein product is CSASTSEDYEQYF.